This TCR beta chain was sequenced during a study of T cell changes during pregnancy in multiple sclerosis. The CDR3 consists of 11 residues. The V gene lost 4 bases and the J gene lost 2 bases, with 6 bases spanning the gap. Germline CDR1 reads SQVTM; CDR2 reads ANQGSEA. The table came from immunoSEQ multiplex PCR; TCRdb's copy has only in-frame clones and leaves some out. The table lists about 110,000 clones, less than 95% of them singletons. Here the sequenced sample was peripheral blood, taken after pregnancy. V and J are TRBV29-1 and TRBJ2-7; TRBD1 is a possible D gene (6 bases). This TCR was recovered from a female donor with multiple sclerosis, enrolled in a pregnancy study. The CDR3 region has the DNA TGCAGCGTTGCAGGGGCCTACGAGCAGTACTTC. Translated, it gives CSVAGAYEQYF.